Following are 19 T cell receptor beta chains from one sample sequenced in a study of blood T cells in healthy people across ages. Primed by a sample-barcoded 5' primer and a J-beta primer mix, a second PCR proceeded for about 7 to 11 cycles. TCRdb re-called the 5' RACE reads with MiXCR, one entry per CDR3 protein. Of about 780,000 distinct CDR3 sequences listed, about half are singletons. The sample was blood. The source of these receptors is a man older than 75 in good health.

V gene TRBV14 combines with J gene TRBJ1-1; D ambiguous. The CDR3 is made up of 13 amino acids. V was clipped by 3 bases and J by 4 bases, with 9 bases between them. Germline V gene data show CDR1 as SGHDN and CDR2 as FVKESK. Written as DNA, the CDR3 is TGTGCCAGCAGCCATAGTATGGGCACTGAAGCTTTCTTT. This sequence encodes CASSHSMGTEAFF. The full variable domain, its missing parts supplied by reference TRBV14 and TRBJ1-1, is EAGVTQFPSHSVIEKGQTVTLRCDPISGHDNLYWYRRVMGKEIKFLLHFVKESKQDESGMPNNRFLAERTGGTYSTLKVQPAELEDSGVYFCASSHSMGTEAFFGQGTRLTVV.

The sample holds a few counts of this clonotype. The V and J genes are TRBV20-1 and TRBJ2-5; the match to TRBD1 covers 7 bases. V lost 7 bases to trimming and J lost 2 bases; unmatched junction nucleotides: 4. CDR1 is DFQATT and CDR2 is SNEGSKA in the germline V gene (reference sequence). The length of the CDR3 is 12 residues. The CDR3 DNA reads as TGCAGTGGGGAGACAGGGCAAGAGACCCAGTACTTC. Translation gives CSGETGQETQYF.

The chain couples TRBV5-1 to TRBJ2-1; perhaps TRBD1 as D (5 bases). Trimming stripped 1 base from V and 6 bases from J, with 14 bases between. Germline loops: CDR1 SGHRS, CDR2 YFSETQ. This CDR3 region has 15 residues. The CDR3 here is CASSLRQGSINEQFF. CDR3 coding DNA: TGCGCCAGCAGCTTGAGGCAGGGCTCGATCAATGAGCAGTTCTTC.

This clonotype showed up just once. The genes are TRBV29-1 and TRBJ2-5; TRBD2 agrees at 8 bases. CDR1 and CDR2 (germline): SQVTM, ANQGSEA. V gave up 7 bases and J gave up 11 bases; unmatched junction bases: 18. The CDR3 is made up of 14 amino acids. The CDR3, as DNA: TGCAGCGCCAAGGAGACTAGCGCTACGGGGGAGCAGTACTTC. This translates into CSAKETSATGEQYF.

The rearrangement joins TRBV25-1 to TRBJ2-3; 7 bases match TRBD2. Germline V lookup: CDR1 MGHDK, CDR2 SYGVNS. This CDR3 contains 13 residues. Losses at the gene ends were 8 bases for V and 2 bases for J; bases not matched to a gene: 4. CDR3 DNA: TGTGCCAGCTCCGGGGACTACACAGATACGCAGTATTTT. This encodes CASSGDYTDTQYF.

This clonotype was detected a few times. The chain has TRBV24-1 and TRBJ2-1, with 7 bases fitting TRBD1. Trimming at V came to 4 bases and at J to 6 bases, leaving 5 bases not matched to a gene. This CDR3 contains 14 residues. The germline CDR1 and CDR2 sequences are KGHDR and SFDVKD. The DNA for the CDR3 is TGTGCCACCAGTGACACAGGGGCAGGCAATGAGCAGTTCTTC. This encodes CATSDTGAGNEQFF.

V gene TRBV7-2 combines with J gene TRBJ1-2; tentatively, D is TRBD1 (6 bases). Trimming shortened V by 4 bases and J by 7 bases, and 16 bases separated the two germline ends. The CDR3 sequence is 14 residues long. CDR1 and CDR2 (germline): SGHTA, FQGNSA. CDR3: CASSSDGGGGGYTF. CDR3 sequence (DNA): TGTGCCAGCAGCTCGGACGGAGGGGGGGGTGGCTACACCTTC.

The sample holds a few counts of this clonotype. The gene calls are TRBV3-1 and TRBJ2-1; 14 bases fit TRBD2. The J segment lost 10 bases and the V segment lost 3 bases, leaving 11 bases of the junction unmatched. Germline V lookup: CDR1 LGHDT, CDR2 YNNKEL (reference sequence). This CDR3 is built from 17 residues. The CDR3 loop is CASSQEPGLAGAREQFF. The CDR3 nucleotides are TGTGCCAGCAGCCAGGAACCGGGACTAGCGGGAGCCCGCGAGCAGTTCTTC.

This clonotype was picked up a small number of times. The V call is TRBV20-1, the J call TRBJ2-5; D perhaps matches TRBD2 (6 bases). Trimming removed 7 bases from V and 4 bases from J, with 22 bases in between. The CDR3 sequence is 15 residues long. Germline lookup yields CDR1 DFQATT and CDR2 SNEGSKA (reference sequence). The CDR3 is CSVRSGLPLRETQYF. CDR3 DNA: TGCAGTGTCAGATCGGGACTTCCCCTGCGAGAGACCCAGTACTTC.

This chain links TRBV20-1 with TRBJ2-4; perhaps TRBD1 as D (6 bases). Trimming shortened V by 0 bases and J by 5 bases, and 14 bases separated the two germline ends. Looked up from germline, CDR1 is DFQATT and CDR2 is SNEGSKA (reference sequence). The CDR3 is 15 amino acids. The CDR3 spells CSARDSWQGQNIQYF. The CDR3, as DNA: TGCAGTGCTAGAGATAGCTGGCAGGGGCAAAACATTCAGTACTTC.

The V gene is TRBV6-4, the J gene TRBJ2-7, with D perhaps TRBD2 (5 bases). This CDR3 spans 14 amino acids. CDR1 and CDR2 from the germline V gene are MRHNA and SNTAGT. The V gene lost 1 base and the J gene lost 1 base, with 8 bases spanning the gap. CDR3 coding DNA: TGTGCCAGCAGTGACTTCGGGGATTCCTACGAGCAGTACTTC. As protein: CASSDFGDSYEQYF.

The chain uses TRBV20-1 and TRBJ2-3, with D possibly being TRBD2 (5 bases). Trimming pared 3 bases from V and 2 bases from J, leaving 9 bases between. The CDR3 has 13 residues. Germline-derived CDR1 and CDR2 are DFQATT and SNEGSKA (reference sequence). Here the CDR3 DNA reads TGCAGTGCTAGCGGGGTTAACACAGATACGCAGTATTTT. Its translation is CSASGVNTDTQYF.

The genes are TRBV3-1 and TRBJ1-6, with a weak D call TRBD1 (5 bases). V gave up 4 bases and J gave up 8 bases, with 9 bases separating them. This CDR3 contains 13 residues. The germline V gene encodes CDR1 LGHDT and CDR2 YNNKEL (reference sequence). CDR3 amino acids: CASSRQRDSPLHF. CDR3 nucleotide sequence: TGTGCCAGCAGCCGACAGAGGGATTCACCCCTCCACTTT. Filled out from reference TRBV3-1 and TRBJ1-6, the complete variable domain reads DTAVSQTPKYLVTQMGNDKSIKCEQNLGHDTMYWYKQDSKKFLKIMFSYNNKELIINETVPNRFSPKSPDKAHLNLHINSLELGDSAVYFCASSRQRDSPLHFGNGTRLTVT.

This clonotype was detected ten times or more. The CDR3 is CSAREVTAGPSSQKNIQYF. CDR3 bases: TGCAGTGCTAGAGAGGTTACAGCTGGACCCTCCAGCCAAAAAAACATTCAGTACTTC. The chain is built from TRBV20-1 and TRBJ2-4; D not certain. Germline loops: CDR1 DFQATT, CDR2 SNEGSKA (reference sequence). V lost 0 bases and J 4 bases, leaving 25 bases between the germline ends. This CDR3 contains 19 residues.

This clonotype was counted only a few times. This CDR3 reads CASSTQGQKETQYF. The DNA for the CDR3 is TGTGCCAGCAGCACTCAGGGACAGAAAGAGACCCAGTACTTC. The genes are TRBV7-2 and TRBJ2-5; the match to TRBD1 covers 7 bases. This CDR3 contains 14 residues. Germline V gives CDR1 SGHTA, CDR2 FQGNSA. Trimming at V came to 5 bases and at J to 3 bases, leaving 6 bases not matched to a gene.

The gene calls are TRBV7-8 and TRBJ2-2; 9 bases agree with TRBD1. Trimming took 1 base from V and 5 from J; bases not matched to a gene: 5. The CDR3 length is 16 residues. The germline gives CDR1 SGHVS, CDR2 FQNEAQ. In DNA, the CDR3 is TGTGCCAGCAGCTTAGAGACAGGGGGATGGACCGGGGAGCTGTTTTTT. Its translation is CASSLETGGWTGELFF.

This clonotype has just a few counts. The V call is TRBV14, the J call TRBJ1-5; 8 nucleotides match TRBD1. This CDR3 has 13 residues. Trimming at V came to 4 bases and at J to 6 bases, leaving 2 bases not matched to a gene. Looked up from germline, CDR1 is SGHDN and CDR2 is FVKESK. The CDR3 reads CASSRTGSQPQHF. In DNA form, the CDR3 reads TGTGCCAGCAGCCGGACAGGGAGTCAGCCCCAGCATTTT.

This clonotype has a handful of counts. The chain couples TRBV29-1 to TRBJ1-1; D not resolved. The CDR3 covers 13 residues. Germline CDR1 reads SQVTM; CDR2 reads ANQGSEA. The V end lost 7 bases, the J end lost 2 bases, and 14 bases lay between the germline ends. The CDR3 sequence is CSAMTRRNTEAFF. The CDR3 DNA is TGCAGCGCCATGACCAGGCGAAACACTGAAGCTTTCTTT.

The chain has TRBV11-3 and TRBJ2-1, with unresolved D. The CDR3 runs 15 residues. V dropped 0 bases and J dropped 9 bases, with 15 bases sitting between them. Germline values: CDR1 SGHNT, CDR2 YENEEA. The CDR3 DNA reads as TGTGCCAGCAGCTTAGATGGGTCTTCTTGGGGTGAGCAGTTCTTC. Encoded protein: CASSLDGSSWGEQFF.